Here is one T cell receptor beta chain with its context. The isolated RNA, all of it, was reverse transcribed, so expressed TCRB transcripts were what got sequenced. Assay: immunoSEQ multiplex PCR; the TCRdb copy retains only in-frame clones and omits some. Here the sample spans roughly 240,000 clones, over 12% being singletons. This sample is part of a study of beta chain features in type 1 diabetes. Study context: Cells sorted and examined across all samples totaled around 110,000,000.

Germline V gene lookup returns CDR1 SGHTA and CDR2 FQGNSA. The CDR3 has 14 amino acids. The V gene lost 5 bases and the J gene lost 4 bases, with 14 bases spanning the gap. Per donor, one heparinised blood draw averaged roughly 120 mL. The chain joins TRBV7-2 to TRBJ2-5; unclear D gene. The specimen was naive CD4+ T cells from blood. The sequence was obtained from a woman aged 40 to 50 in good health. This chain's CDR3 is CASSPGSSRETQYF. The DNA of the CDR3 is TGTGCCAGCAGCCCAGGATCGTCCAGAGAGACCCAGTACTTC.